Sequencing of this T cell receptor beta chain was carried out in a study of shared clonotypes between healthy human individuals. Sequencing used immunoSEQ multiplex PCR; TCRdb keeps in-frame clones, though not all of them. The sample has some 1,600,000 clones; around 98% are singletons. The length of the CDR3 is 14 residues. V shed 4 bases and J shed 2 bases, with 13 bases lying between them. Germline V gene data show CDR1 as SGHDT and CDR2 as YYEEEE. Healthy adults negative for HIV, lacking recent acute infections or vaccinations, served as donors. Those who donated, Caucasian adults without exception, all lived in Nashville, Tennessee.

Input material: naive CD4+ T cells sorted from blood. The subset here: CD45RA+ positively selected. The chain recombines TRBV5-6 with TRBJ2-7, with D tentatively TRBD1 (6 bases). This receptor was identified in a man aged 25 to 40 in good health. CDR3 protein: CASSRPGHAYEQYF. The DNA for the CDR3 is TGTGCCAGCAGCCGACCGGGACATGCCTACGAGCAGTACTTC.